The present TCR beta chain was sequenced within a study of blood T cell repertoires in COVID-19. For the study at large: There were acute and convalescent COVID-19 samples, and they came from the United States, Italy and Spain. Sources were T cells, B-cell-depleted T cells, or PBMCs; the material itself was cDNA or gDNA.

Authors' data handling: Reference gene primer amplification gave estimated nucleated cell counts. Method: immunoSEQ multiplex PCR; TCRdb's copy keeps in-frame clones and lacks some. V and J calls and clone size are given by that table; D and trimming were obtained from the DNA. Among approximately 160,000 clones, roughly four fifths were seen once, and the ten largest hold roughly 11%. V dropped 4 bases and J dropped 7 bases, with 7 bases sitting between them. From germline, CDR1 is WNHNN and CDR2 SYGVQD (reference sequence). This CDR3 has 12 residues. Sequenced material: peripheral blood. The sequence came from a man in his sixties with active or convalescent COVID-19. This chain joins TRBV10-1 and TRBJ2-2, with a possible D match to TRBD1 (6 bases). The CDR3 spells CASSAGDGELFF. The CDR3 bases are TGCGCCAGCAGTGCAGGGGACGGGGAGCTGTTTTTT.